Below, 19 T cell receptor beta chains from the same sample are listed, as sequenced in a study of patients and donors after allogeneic stem cell transplantation (dated by TCRdb to 2018 to 2021). The receptor library was made with RT-PCR. The run used a NextSeq 550. TCRdb reran the public reads through fastp at Q25 and MiXCR, keeping productive beta chains. Rows with one shared CDR3 protein collapse into an entry with the most common genes and DNA. Within this sample are some 160,000 distinct CDR3 sequences, with nearly 25% of them counted one time only. The top ten constitute 25% to 30% of the sample. The specimen was blood, either unsorted or a sorted T cell fraction (not recorded which). The receptor set was obtained from a human donor who was either an allogeneic HSCT recipient or a stem cell or donor lymphocyte infusion donor (not recorded which). It is not recorded whose cells these are; they may come from a transplant donor.

The chain links TRBV5-4 to TRBJ2-2, with D possibly matching TRBD2 (5 bases). Per germline, CDR1 SGHNT and CDR2 YYREEE (reference sequence). V lost 4 bases and J 1 base, leaving 8 bases between the germline ends. This CDR3 contains 14 residues. The CDR3, as DNA: TGTGCCAGCAGCCCCGGACTGAACACCGGGGAGCTGTTTTTT. Its translation: CASSPGLNTGELFF. The variable domain in full, with the rest retrieved from reference TRBV5-4 and TRBJ2-2, is ETGVTQSPTHLIKTRGQQVTLRCSSQSGHNTVSWYQQALGQGPQFIFQYYREEENGRGNFPPRFSGLQFPNYSSELNVNALELDDSALYLCASSPGLNTGELFFGEGSRLTVL.

The chain links TRBV7-2 to TRBJ2-3; 8 bases align to TRBD2. Germline loops: CDR1 SGHTA, CDR2 FQGNSA. With V trimmed by 3 bases and J by 14 bases, 13 bases remained unmatched. The CDR3 extends over 14 amino acids. The CDR3 DNA reads as TGTGCCAGCAGCTTGGCGGAACGGGGGGGCTGGTGGTATTTT. This sequence encodes CASSLAERGGWWYF.

The chain employs TRBV18 and TRBJ2-7; D tentatively reads TRBD1 or TRBD2 (5 bases each). This CDR3 is built from 14 residues. The germline V gene has CDR1 KGHSH and CDR2 LQKENI. V was shortened by 1 base and J by 4 bases, with 11 bases between the two germline ends. CDR3 protein: CASSPRVGEYEQYF. CDR3 nucleotides: TGTGCCAGCTCACCACGTGTGGGGGAGTACGAGCAGTACTTC.

This clonotype was seen a handful of times. The V call is TRBV7-8, the J call TRBJ2-5; 9 bases map to TRBD2. V lost 1 base and J lost 4; bases outside the gene matches: 10. The germline CDR1 and CDR2 sequences are SGHVS and FQNEAQ. CDR3 length equals 17 residues. The CDR3 DNA reads TGTGCCAGCAGCTTAGACGAGGGTGGTAGCGGGAGAGAGACCCAGTACTTC. It specifies CASSLDEGGSGRETQYF.

This clonotype was seen only a few times. This chain connects TRBV9 to TRBJ1-1; no firm D call. CDR3 size: 13 residues. CDR1 and CDR2 from the germline V gene are SGDLS and YYNGEE. The V and J ends lost 0 bases and 0 bases respectively, with 3 bases between them. CDR3 residues: CASSVELNTEAFF. In DNA, the CDR3 is TGTGCCAGCAGCGTAGAGCTGAACACTGAAGCTTTCTTT.

This clonotype has more than one count but fewer than ten. The J gene is TRBJ2-7, the V gene TRBV5-1; the D is unclear. This CDR3 contains 15 residues. V was clipped by 0 bases and J by 0 bases, with 10 bases between them. CDR1 is SGHRS and CDR2 is YFSETQ in the germline V gene. Here the CDR3 DNA reads TGCGCCAGCAGCTTGGCACCGACGAACTCCTACGAGCAGTACTTC. Translated, it gives CASSLAPTNSYEQYF.

The rearrangement links TRBV5-1 to TRBJ2-2; D is tentatively TRBD1 or TRBD2 (5 bases each). There are 17 residues in the CDR3. Germline loops: CDR1 SGHRS, CDR2 YFSETQ. V shed 1 base and J shed 4 bases, with 17 bases lying between them. CDR3 bases: TGCGCCAGCAGCTTGTCGGCGAGGCCAGGGAGCACCGGGGAGCTGTTTTTT. Its protein is CASSLSARPGSTGELFF.

This clonotype has only a few counts. This sequence joins TRBV12-3 or TRBV12-4 and TRBJ2-3, with D hard to call. The CDR3 runs 12 residues. V lost 6 bases, J lost 2 bases, and 6 bases lay in between. CDR3 protein: CASSLITDTQYF. CDR3 in DNA: TGTGCCAGCAGCCTGATCACAGATACGCAGTATTTT.

This clonotype appeared a few times. The genes are TRBV10-3 and TRBJ1-1; maybe TRBD1 (6 bases). V gave up 6 bases and J gave up 5 bases, with 16 bases separating them. The CDR3 runs 14 residues. Per the germline V gene, CDR1 is ENHRY and CDR2 is SYGVKD. The CDR3 nucleotides read TGTGCCATCAGGGGACACGGGGGGAATACTGAAGCTTTCTTT. Protein product: CAIRGHGGNTEAFF.

This clonotype was seen ten or more times. The CDR3, as DNA: TGCGCCAGCAGCTTCGGTAACACAGGGGGAAACTATGGCTACACCTTC. It is translated as CASSFGNTGGNYGYTF. The chain carries TRBV5-1 and TRBJ1-2, with TRBD1 matching 8 bases. J gave up 2 bases and V 2 bases, and 8 bases lay outside the gene matches. Germline CDR1 SGHRS, CDR2 YFSETQ. The CDR3 spans 16 residues.

Only a few counts were recorded for this clonotype. The chain links TRBV7-9 to TRBJ1-5, with 10 bases that match TRBD1. The J segment lost 3 bases and the V segment lost 1 base, leaving 3 bases of the junction unmatched. The CDR3 extends over 16 amino acids. Germline CDR1 reads SEHNR; CDR2 reads FQNEAQ (reference sequence). This CDR3 reads CASSLGTGGINQPQHF. In DNA form, the CDR3 reads TGTGCCAGCAGCTTAGGGACAGGGGGAATCAATCAGCCCCAGCATTTT.

The gene calls are TRBV10-3 and TRBJ2-5, with 12 nucleotides matching TRBD2. CDR3 length: 14 amino acids. With V trimmed by 6 bases and J by 3 bases, 2 bases remained unmatched. Germline V gene data show CDR1 as ENHRY and CDR2 as SYGVKD. The CDR3 here is CAISRTSGEETQYF. The CDR3 nucleotides are TGTGCCATCAGCAGGACTAGCGGGGAAGAGACCCAGTACTTC.

This clonotype was detected a few times. The chain recombines TRBV9 with TRBJ2-3; perhaps D is TRBD1 or TRBD2 (5 bases each). The CDR3 consists of 16 residues. Germline V gene sequence: CDR1 SGDLS, CDR2 YYNGEE. Trimming removed 4 bases at V and 2 bases at J, with 17 bases between. The CDR3: CASSNLPGALTDTQYF. The CDR3 nucleotides are TGTGCCAGCAGCAACCTGCCCGGGGCTCTCACAGATACGCAGTATTTT.

J is TRBJ2-1 and V is TRBV28, with 10 positions matching TRBD1. The CDR3 runs to 12 residues. CDR1 is MDHEN and CDR2 is SYDVKM in the germline V gene. The V gene end was trimmed by 8 bases and the J gene end by 8 bases; junction bases not matched to a gene: 3. The CDR3 DNA follows: TGTGCCAGCCGGGACAGGGGATATGAGCAGTTCTTC. Encoded protein: CASRDRGYEQFF.

This clonotype turned up a few times. The CDR3 reads CASRDLSTDTQYF. CDR3 DNA: TGTGCCAGCCGGGATCTAAGCACAGATACGCAGTATTTT. The chain links TRBV12-3 or TRBV12-4 to TRBJ2-3, with D perhaps TRBD2 (5 bases). V was clipped by 8 bases and J by 0 bases, with 9 bases between them. The CDR3 is 13 amino acids.

The chain joins TRBV20-1 to TRBJ1-1, with D perhaps TRBD1 (6 bases). This CDR3 contains 13 residues. The germline V and J ends were trimmed by 5 bases and 2 bases, with 12 bases remaining between them. Germline V gene sequence: CDR1 DFQATT, CDR2 SNEGSKA (reference sequence). The CDR3 nucleotides read TGCAGTGCTCAAGGGGGGGGAAACACTGAAGCTTTCTTT. Translation: CSAQGGGNTEAFF.

This clonotype has only a few counts. V usage is TRBV9 and J usage is TRBJ2-5, with D possibly being TRBD1 or TRBD2 (5 bases each). The CDR3 sequence is 14 residues long. Germline CDR1 SGDLS, CDR2 YYNGEE. The germline V and J ends were trimmed by 0 bases and 7 bases, with 13 bases remaining between them. In nucleotides, the CDR3 is TGTGCCAGCAGCGTAGAGACGGGACGAGTGACCCAGTACTTC. This encodes CASSVETGRVTQYF.

This clonotype was seen many times. The V call is TRBV7-6, the J call TRBJ1-3, with a tentative D call TRBD1 (5 bases). Trimming stripped 5 bases from V and 1 base from J, with 9 bases between. This CDR3 spans 14 amino acids. Looked up from germline, CDR1 is SGHVS and CDR2 is FNYEAQ. The CDR3 loop reads CASSPGFSGNTIYF. The CDR3 DNA is TGTGCCAGCAGCCCAGGGTTTTCTGGAAACACCATATATTTT.

The rearrangement uses TRBV6-5 and TRBJ2-5; D not resolved. CDR3 length: 12 amino acids. Germline V CDR1 and CDR2: MNHEY, SVGAGI. The V gene lost 9 bases and the J gene lost 5 bases, with 13 bases spanning the gap. The CDR3 sequence is CASCHPQETQYF. The DNA of the CDR3 is TGTGCCAGTTGTCACCCCCAGGAGACCCAGTACTTC.